This T cell receptor (beta chain) appears in the sequencing data of a study of blood T cell repertoires in COVID-19. Overall study: PBMCs, B-cell-depleted T cells, or T cells provided the cDNA or gDNA that made up the material.

Generated by immunoSEQ multiplex PCR, the TCRdb table keeps only in-frame clones and is missing some. The table has fewer than 50,000 clones, around 90% seen once. Germline V gives CDR1 SQVTM, CDR2 ANQGSEA. V was cut by 4 bases and J by 5 bases, with 15 bases left in between. The CDR3 runs to 13 residues. Material for sequencing was peripheral blood. The chain couples TRBV29-1 to TRBJ2-7; possibly TRBD2 for D (6 bases). This receptor was taken from a man aged 45-60 years with active COVID-19. Written as DNA, the CDR3 is TGCAGCGTTGCGGAGGGGTCTGAGCACGAGCAGTACTTC. Protein: CSVAEGSEHEQYF.